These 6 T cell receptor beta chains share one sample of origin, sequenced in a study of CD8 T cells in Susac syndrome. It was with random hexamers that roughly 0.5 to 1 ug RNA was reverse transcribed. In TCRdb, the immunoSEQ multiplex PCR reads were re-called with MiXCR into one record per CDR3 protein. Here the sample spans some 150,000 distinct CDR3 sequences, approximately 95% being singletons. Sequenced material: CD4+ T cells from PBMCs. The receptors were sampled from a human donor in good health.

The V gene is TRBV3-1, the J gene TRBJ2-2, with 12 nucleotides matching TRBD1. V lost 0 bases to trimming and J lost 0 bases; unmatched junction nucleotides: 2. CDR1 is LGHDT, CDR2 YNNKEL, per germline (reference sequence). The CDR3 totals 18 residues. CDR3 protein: CASSQDGTGGSNTGELFF. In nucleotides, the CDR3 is TGTGCCAGCAGCCAAGACGGGACAGGGGGCTCGAACACCGGGGAGCTGTTTTTT.

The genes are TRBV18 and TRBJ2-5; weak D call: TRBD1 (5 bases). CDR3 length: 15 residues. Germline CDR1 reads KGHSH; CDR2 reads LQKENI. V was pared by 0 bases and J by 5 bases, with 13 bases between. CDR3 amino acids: CASSPPDGARETQYF. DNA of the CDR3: TGTGCCAGCTCACCACCGGATGGGGCCAGGGAGACCCAGTACTTC.

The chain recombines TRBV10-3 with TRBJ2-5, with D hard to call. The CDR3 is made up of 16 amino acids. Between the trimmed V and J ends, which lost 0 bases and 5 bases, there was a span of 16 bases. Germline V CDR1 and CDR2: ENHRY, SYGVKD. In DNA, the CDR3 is TGTGCCATCAGTGAGTCGATAGGTCAAAGGAAGGAGACCCAGTACTTC. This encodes CAISESIGQRKETQYF.

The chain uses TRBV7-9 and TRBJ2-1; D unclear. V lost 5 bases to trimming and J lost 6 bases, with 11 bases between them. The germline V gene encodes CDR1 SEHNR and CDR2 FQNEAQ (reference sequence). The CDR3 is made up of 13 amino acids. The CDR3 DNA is TGTGCCAGCAGCCGACTCGAGACCAATGAGCAGTTCTTC. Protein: CASSRLETNEQFF.

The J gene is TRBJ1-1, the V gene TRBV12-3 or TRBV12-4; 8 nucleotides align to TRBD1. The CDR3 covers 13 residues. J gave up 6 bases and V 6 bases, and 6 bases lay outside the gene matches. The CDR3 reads CASSPWTGSEAFF. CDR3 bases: TGTGCCAGCAGCCCTTGGACAGGGTCTGAAGCTTTCTTT.

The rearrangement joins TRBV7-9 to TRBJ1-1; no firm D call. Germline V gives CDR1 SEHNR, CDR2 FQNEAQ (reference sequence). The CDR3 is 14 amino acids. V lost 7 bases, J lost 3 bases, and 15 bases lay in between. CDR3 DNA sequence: TGTGCCAGCAACAAAGCGGAGATTGACACTGAAGCTTTCTTT. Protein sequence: CASNKAEIDTEAFF.